Listed below are T cell receptor beta chains from one sample, sequenced in a study of cytomegalovirus exposure and HLA in healthy donors. Here immunoSEQ multiplex PCR was the method, and the copy in TCRdb shows in-frame clones only, minus some. The top ten hold 8% to 10% of the sample, which has around 100,000 clones, roughly three quarters seen once. Input material: PBMCs. These receptors were taken from a male donor in good health and CMV-seropositive. The CDR3 runs from the conserved cysteine through the conserved F or W. Fields, in order: D gene, clone size, J gene, V gene, CDR3 DNA, CDR3 protein. A D gene is named only where the DNA matches it firmly. Rows give clone size only sometimes, using once, few, many, or a class for an expanded clone.

D gene: TRBD1; clone size: -; J gene: TRBJ2-5; V gene: TRBV9; CDR3 DNA: TGTGCCAGCAGCGTAGGCCCCATGTCAGGGGGCTGGAAGACCCAGTACTTC; CDR3 protein: CASSVGPMSGGWKTQYF
D gene: -; clone size: -; J gene: TRBJ1-1; V gene: TRBV7-2; CDR3 DNA: TGTGCCGGCACCCCCCGCAGCGCGAACACTGAAGCTTTCTTT; CDR3 protein: CAGTPRSANTEAFF
D gene: -; clone size: once; J gene: TRBJ2-3; V gene: TRBV23-1; CDR3 DNA: TGCGCCAGCAGTCATACCCCCCTACAGGGAAGAAATACGCAGTATTTT; CDR3 protein: CASSHTPLQGRNTQYF
D gene: TRBD2; clone size: -; J gene: TRBJ2-3; V gene: TRBV19; CDR3 DNA: TGTGCCAGTAGTTCCGGACTAGCGGGTTTCACAGATACGCAGTATTTT; CDR3 protein: CASSSGLAGFTDTQYF
D gene: -; clone size: -; J gene: TRBJ2-7; V gene: TRBV28; CDR3 DNA: TGTGCCAGCAGCCCGGTATCCCCCTACGAGCAGTACTTC; CDR3 protein: CASSPVSPYEQYF
D gene: TRBD1; clone size: -; J gene: TRBJ2-7; V gene: TRBV18; CDR3 DNA: TGTGCCAGCTCACCCGGACAGGGAACCTACGAGCAGTACTTC; CDR3 protein: CASSPGQGTYEQYF
D gene: TRBD1; clone size: -; J gene: TRBJ2-7; V gene: TRBV7-9; CDR3 DNA: TGTTCCAGCACCCACCCGGCGGACAGGGGATACGAGCAGTACTTC; CDR3 protein: CSSTHPADRGYEQYF
D gene: TRBD2; clone size: -; J gene: TRBJ2-1; V gene: TRBV30; CDR3 DNA: TGTGCCTGGAGTGTTGGACTAGCGGGGTTCTTC; CDR3 protein: CAWSVGLAGFF
D gene: TRBD1; clone size: -; J gene: TRBJ2-7; V gene: TRBV2; CDR3 DNA: TGTGCCAGCAGAGGAGACAGGGCTTACGAGCAGTACTTC; CDR3 protein: CASRGDRAYEQYF
D gene: TRBD1; clone size: -; J gene: TRBJ1-4; V gene: TRBV4-3; CDR3 DNA: TGCGCCAGCAGCCATAACAGGGGTACTAATGAAAAACTGTTTTTT; CDR3 protein: CASSHNRGTNEKLFF
D gene: -; clone size: -; J gene: TRBJ2-1; V gene: TRBV9; CDR3 DNA: TGTGCCAGCAGCGCCCCCCCCTTACTGAGCTCCTACAATGAGCAGTTCTTC; CDR3 protein: CASSAPPLLSSYNEQFF
D gene: -; clone size: few; J gene: TRBJ2-7; V gene: TRBV9; CDR3 DNA: TGTGCCAGCAGCGTAGGGGGGGGCCCCTACGAGCAGTACTTC; CDR3 protein: CASSVGGGPYEQYF
D gene: TRBD2; clone size: -; J gene: TRBJ2-7; V gene: TRBV7-9; CDR3 DNA: TGTGCCGGCAGCTTAGCGGGCCCCGGAGAGCAGTACTTC; CDR3 protein: CAGSLAGPGEQYF
D gene: TRBD2; clone size: -; J gene: TRBJ2-3; V gene: TRBV15; CDR3 DNA: TGTGCCACCAGCAGAGTTCCTAGCGGGACCCCCACAGATACGCAGTATTTT; CDR3 protein: CATSRVPSGTPTDTQYF
D gene: TRBD2; clone size: -; J gene: TRBJ2-1; V gene: TRBV7-3; CDR3 DNA: TGTGCCAGCAGTTTAGGTAGCGGGAGGGGTAATGAGCAGTTCTTC; CDR3 protein: CASSLGSGRGNEQFF
D gene: -; clone size: -; J gene: TRBJ2-7; V gene: TRBV5-4; CDR3 DNA: TGTGCCAGCAGCTTGGAGGCAAGGAGCAAATACGAGCAGTACTTC; CDR3 protein: CASSLEARSKYEQYF
D gene: -; clone size: once; J gene: TRBJ1-2; V gene: TRBV10-3; CDR3 DNA: TGTGCCATCAGTGTTGAGGGAGGCTATGGCTACACCTTC; CDR3 protein: CAISVEGGYGYTF
D gene: TRBD2; clone size: -; J gene: TRBJ2-3; V gene: TRBV15; CDR3 DNA: TGTGCCACCAGCAGAGAAGGTTTGGTCTCAGGGAGGGCCCACGATACGCAGTATTTT; CDR3 protein: CATSREGLVSGRAHDTQYF
D gene: TRBD1; clone size: -; J gene: TRBJ1-2; V gene: TRBV28; CDR3 DNA: TGTGCCAGCAGTAAAATGACAGGGGGGCTCTATGGCTACACCTTC; CDR3 protein: CASSKMTGGLYGYTF
D gene: -; clone size: -; J gene: TRBJ2-7; V gene: TRBV4-3; CDR3 DNA: TGCGCCAGCAGCCAAGACTTCGGGGGAACCTACGAGCAGTACTTC; CDR3 protein: CASSQDFGGTYEQYF
D gene: TRBD2; clone size: -; J gene: TRBJ2-3; V gene: TRBV6-1; CDR3 DNA: TGTGCCAGCACTCCGGGGGGGGCAGATACGCAGTATTTT; CDR3 protein: CASTPGGADTQYF
D gene: -; clone size: -; J gene: TRBJ2-1; V gene: TRBV7-3; CDR3 DNA: TGTGCCAGCAGCCCTTCGGAGTGGAGCTCCTACAATGAGCAGTTCTTC; CDR3 protein: CASSPSEWSSYNEQFF
D gene: -; clone size: -; J gene: TRBJ1-1; V gene: TRBV13; CDR3 DNA: TGTGCCAGCAGCCCCTGGGGGGTGACTGAAGCTTTCTTT; CDR3 protein: CASSPWGVTEAFF
D gene: TRBD1; clone size: -; J gene: TRBJ2-7; V gene: TRBV28; CDR3 DNA: TGTGCCAGCAGTCCGGGACAGGGGGCTTACGAGCAGTACTTC; CDR3 protein: CASSPGQGAYEQYF
D gene: TRBD2; clone size: once; J gene: TRBJ2-5; V gene: TRBV7-8; CDR3 DNA: TGTGCCAGCAGCTTAGCCCGGGCGGGAGAGAAGACCCAGTACTTC; CDR3 protein: CASSLARAGEKTQYF
D gene: TRBD2; clone size: -; J gene: TRBJ2-1; V gene: TRBV11-2; CDR3 DNA: TGTGCCAGCAGCTTAGATCTAGCGGGAGGCCTCTACAATGAGCAGTTCTTC; CDR3 protein: CASSLDLAGGLYNEQFF
D gene: -; clone size: once; J gene: TRBJ2-7; V gene: TRBV7-2; CDR3 DNA: TGTGCCAGCAGCCCTCTCGGGAACAGGGTTTACACCTACGAGCAGTACTTC; CDR3 protein: CASSPLGNRVYTYEQYF
D gene: TRBD1; clone size: -; J gene: TRBJ1-3; V gene: TRBV6-1; CDR3 DNA: TGTGCCAGCAGTAGGTCGACAGGGGTCGGAAACACCATATATTTT; CDR3 protein: CASSRSTGVGNTIYF
D gene: -; clone size: once; J gene: TRBJ2-3; V gene: TRBV7-3; CDR3 DNA: TGTGCCAGCAGCTTCCGGACAGTGGATACGCAGTATTTT; CDR3 protein: CASSFRTVDTQYF
D gene: -; clone size: -; J gene: TRBJ2-7; V gene: TRBV6-1; CDR3 DNA: TGTGCCAGCAGTACTTCAGGGTGGACATCCTACGAGCAGTACTTC; CDR3 protein: CASSTSGWTSYEQYF
D gene: -; clone size: -; J gene: TRBJ1-1; V gene: TRBV4-2; CDR3 DNA: TGTGCCAGCAGCCAAAATGAAAGGGGAGGGGGCACTGAAGCTTTCTTT; CDR3 protein: CASSQNERGGGTEAFF
D gene: -; clone size: -; J gene: TRBJ1-4; V gene: TRBV29-1; CDR3 DNA: TGCAGCGTAGCGGCCGGGGGAGAGGGTGAAAAACTGTTTTTT; CDR3 protein: CSVAAGGEGEKLFF
D gene: TRBD2; clone size: -; J gene: TRBJ2-7; V gene: TRBV28; CDR3 DNA: TGTGCCAGCAGTCTAACGGGACTAGTGATCGAGCAGTACTTC; CDR3 protein: CASSLTGLVIEQYF
D gene: -; clone size: few; J gene: TRBJ2-3; V gene: TRBV7-3; CDR3 DNA: TGTGCCAGCAGCTTAATACGGTTAGATACGCAGTATTTT; CDR3 protein: CASSLIRLDTQYF
D gene: -; clone size: -; J gene: TRBJ1-5; V gene: TRBV7-8; CDR3 DNA: TGTGCCAGCAGCTTAGCGGTAAGCTCCAATCAGCCCCAGCATTTT; CDR3 protein: CASSLAVSSNQPQHF
D gene: TRBD1; clone size: few; J gene: TRBJ2-4; V gene: TRBV28; CDR3 DNA: TGTGCCAGCAGTTCCGGGACAGCCGGGGAATTACTAGCCAAAAACATTCAGTACTTC; CDR3 protein: CASSSGTAGELLAKNIQYF
D gene: -; clone size: -; J gene: TRBJ2-3; V gene: TRBV6-6; CDR3 DNA: TGTGCCAGCAGTTACTCATCACGGGAGTCTACGCAGTATTTT; CDR3 protein: CASSYSSRESTQYF